The source of this TCR beta chain is a study of chemoradiotherapy in HPV16-positive cancers. Points from the study as a whole: Candidate HPV-specific clones and E7-related TCR motifs grew in tumor during treatment. The functional HPV-specific definition rests on just a couple of HPV16-positive patients.

Measured with immunoSEQ multiplex PCR; TCRdb has only the in-frame clones, and not every one. The sample includes 1,000 to 1,500 clones, approximately 80% seen only once; the top ten take around 5.6%. Germline V gene sequence: CDR1 SGHKS, CDR2 YYEKEE (reference sequence). V was trimmed by 1 base and J by 1 base, leaving 8 bases between them. The CDR3 is 14 residues long. This clone was counted only a few times. Its specificity is not known. This chain links TRBV5-5 with TRBJ1-1; D unresolved. The source material was tumor tissue, sampled from a patient who underwent chemoradiotherapy. The clonotype was recovered from a human donor with HPV-associated anogenital cancer. The CDR3 DNA is TGTGCCAGCAGCTTGTTCGTCCCGAACACTGAAGCTTTCTTT. This encodes CASSLFVPNTEAFF.